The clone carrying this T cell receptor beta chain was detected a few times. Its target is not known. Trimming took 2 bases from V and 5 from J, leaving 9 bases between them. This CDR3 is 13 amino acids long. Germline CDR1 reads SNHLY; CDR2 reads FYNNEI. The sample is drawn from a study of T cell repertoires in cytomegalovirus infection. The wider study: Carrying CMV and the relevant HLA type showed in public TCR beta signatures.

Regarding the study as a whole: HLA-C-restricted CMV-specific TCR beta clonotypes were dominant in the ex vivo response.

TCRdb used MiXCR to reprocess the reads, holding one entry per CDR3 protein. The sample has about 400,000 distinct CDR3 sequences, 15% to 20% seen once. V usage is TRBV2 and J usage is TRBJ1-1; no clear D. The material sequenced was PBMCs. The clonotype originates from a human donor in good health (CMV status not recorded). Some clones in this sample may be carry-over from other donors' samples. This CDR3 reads CASSEKGLTEAFF. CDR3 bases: TGTGCCAGCAGTGAAAAGGGTTTGACTGAAGCTTTCTTT.